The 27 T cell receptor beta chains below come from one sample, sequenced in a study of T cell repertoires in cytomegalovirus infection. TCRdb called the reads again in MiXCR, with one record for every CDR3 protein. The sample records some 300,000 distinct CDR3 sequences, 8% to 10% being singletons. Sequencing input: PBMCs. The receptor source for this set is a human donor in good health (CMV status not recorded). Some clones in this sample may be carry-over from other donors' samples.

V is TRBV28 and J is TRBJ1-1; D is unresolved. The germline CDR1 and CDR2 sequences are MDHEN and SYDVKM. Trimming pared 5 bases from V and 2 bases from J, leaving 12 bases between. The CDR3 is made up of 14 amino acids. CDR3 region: CASSRPQDNTEAFF. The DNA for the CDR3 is TGTGCCAGCAGTCGTCCTCAGGATAACACTGAAGCTTTCTTT.

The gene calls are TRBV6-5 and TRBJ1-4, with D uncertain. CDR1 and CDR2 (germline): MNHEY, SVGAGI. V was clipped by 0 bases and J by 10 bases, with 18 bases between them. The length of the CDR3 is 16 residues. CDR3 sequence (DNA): TGTGCCAGCAGTTACTCAAGTCTCGAGCTTTCCCGAAAACTGTTTTTT. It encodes CASSYSSLELSRKLFF.

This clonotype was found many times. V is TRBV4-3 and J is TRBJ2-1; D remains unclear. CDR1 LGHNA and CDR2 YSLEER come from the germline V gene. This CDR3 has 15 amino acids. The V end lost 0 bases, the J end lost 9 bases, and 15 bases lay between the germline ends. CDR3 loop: CASSQDFSTSVEQFF. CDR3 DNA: TGCGCCAGCAGCCAAGATTTTTCGACGTCCGTTGAGCAGTTCTTC.

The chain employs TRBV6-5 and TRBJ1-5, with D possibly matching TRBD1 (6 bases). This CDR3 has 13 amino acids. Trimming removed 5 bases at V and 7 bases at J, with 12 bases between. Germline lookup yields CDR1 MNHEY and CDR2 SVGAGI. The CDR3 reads CASSGQFNQPQHF. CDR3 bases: TGTGCCAGCAGTGGACAGTTTAACCAGCCCCAGCATTTT.

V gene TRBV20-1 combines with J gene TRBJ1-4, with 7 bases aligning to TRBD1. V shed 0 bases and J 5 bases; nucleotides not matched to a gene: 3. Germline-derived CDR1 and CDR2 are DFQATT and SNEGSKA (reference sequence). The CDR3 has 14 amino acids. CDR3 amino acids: CSARDHRGNEKLFF. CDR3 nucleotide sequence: TGCAGTGCTAGAGATCACAGGGGAAATGAAAAACTGTTTTTT.

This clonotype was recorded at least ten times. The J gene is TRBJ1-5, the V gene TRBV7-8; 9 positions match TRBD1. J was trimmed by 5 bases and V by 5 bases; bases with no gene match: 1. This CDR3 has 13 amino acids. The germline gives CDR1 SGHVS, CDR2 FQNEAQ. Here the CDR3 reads CASSRDRDQPQHF. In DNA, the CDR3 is TGTGCCAGCAGCCGGGACAGGGATCAGCCCCAGCATTTT.

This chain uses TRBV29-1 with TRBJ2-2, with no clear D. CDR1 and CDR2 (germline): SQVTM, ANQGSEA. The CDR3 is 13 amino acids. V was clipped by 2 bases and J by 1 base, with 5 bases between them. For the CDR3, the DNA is TGCAGCGTTGAAATACAGAACACCGGGGAGCTGTTTTTT. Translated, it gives CSVEIQNTGELFF.

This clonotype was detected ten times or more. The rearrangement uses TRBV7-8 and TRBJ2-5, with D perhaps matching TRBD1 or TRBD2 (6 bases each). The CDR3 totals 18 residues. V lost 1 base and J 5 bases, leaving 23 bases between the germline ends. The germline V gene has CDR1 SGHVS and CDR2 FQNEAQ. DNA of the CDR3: TGTGCCAGCAGCTTAGTAGGAGGGGGGACTCTCTCGCGGGAGACCCAGTACTTC. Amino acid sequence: CASSLVGGGTLSRETQYF.

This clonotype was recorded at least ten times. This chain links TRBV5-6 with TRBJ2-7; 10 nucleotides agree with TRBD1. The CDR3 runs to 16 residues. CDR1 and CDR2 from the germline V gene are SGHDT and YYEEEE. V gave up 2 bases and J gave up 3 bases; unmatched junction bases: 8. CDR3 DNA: TGTGCCAGCAGCTTTGTGACAGGGGGCGCGAGCTACGAGCAGTACTTC. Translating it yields CASSFVTGGASYEQYF.

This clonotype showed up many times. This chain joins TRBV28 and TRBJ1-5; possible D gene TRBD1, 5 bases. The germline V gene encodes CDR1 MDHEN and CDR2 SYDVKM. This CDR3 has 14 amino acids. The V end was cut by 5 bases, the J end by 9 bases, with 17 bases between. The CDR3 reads CASSPGGDRGPQHF. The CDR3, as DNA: TGTGCCAGCAGTCCCGGGGGGGACCGAGGGCCCCAGCATTTT.

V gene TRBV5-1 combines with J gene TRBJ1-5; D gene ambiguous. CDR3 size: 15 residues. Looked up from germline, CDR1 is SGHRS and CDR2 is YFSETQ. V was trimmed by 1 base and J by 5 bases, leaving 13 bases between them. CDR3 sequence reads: CASSLTGMVDQPQHF. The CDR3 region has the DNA TGCGCCAGCAGCTTGACGGGGATGGTAGATCAGCCCCAGCATTTT. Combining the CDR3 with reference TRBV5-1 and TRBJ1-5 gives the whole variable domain KAGVTQTPRYLIKTRGQQVTLSCSPISGHRSVSWYQQTPGQGLQFLFEYFSETQRNKGNFPGRFSGRQFSNSRSEMNVSTLELGDSALYLCASSLTGMVDQPQHFGDGTRLSIL.

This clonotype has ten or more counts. CDR3 loop: CASILGGRGSGELFF. CDR3 bases: TGTGCCAGCATCCTAGGAGGCAGGGGATCCGGGGAGCTGTTTTTT. The V and J genes are TRBV28 and TRBJ2-2, with a possible D match to TRBD1 (6 bases). The CDR3 runs to 15 residues. V was clipped by 7 bases and J by 6 bases, with 18 bases between them. Germline values: CDR1 MDHEN, CDR2 SYDVKM.

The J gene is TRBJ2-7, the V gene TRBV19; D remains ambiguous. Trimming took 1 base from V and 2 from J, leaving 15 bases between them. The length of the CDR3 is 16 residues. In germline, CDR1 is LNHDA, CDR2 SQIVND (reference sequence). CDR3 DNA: TGTGCCAGTAGTATAGTCCCCGGTGCCGCGCCCTACGAGCAGTACTTC. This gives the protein CASSIVPGAAPYEQYF. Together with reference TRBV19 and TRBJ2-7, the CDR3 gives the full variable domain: DGGITQSPKYLFRKEGQNVTLSCEQNLNHDAMYWYRQDPGQGLRLIYYSQIVNDFQKGDIAEGYSVSREKKESFPLTVTSAQKNPTAFYLCASSIVPGAAPYEQYFGPGTRLTVT.

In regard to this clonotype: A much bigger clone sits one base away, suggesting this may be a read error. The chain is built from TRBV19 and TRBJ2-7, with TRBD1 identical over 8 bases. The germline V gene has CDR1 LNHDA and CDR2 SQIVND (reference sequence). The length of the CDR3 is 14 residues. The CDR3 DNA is TGTGTCACTTCGGACAGGGCGAGCTCCTACGAGCAGTACTTC. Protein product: CVTSDRASSYEQYF. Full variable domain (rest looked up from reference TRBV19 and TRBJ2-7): DGGITQSPKYLFRKEGQNVTLSCEQNLNHDAMYWYRQDPGQGLRLIYYSQIVNDFQKGDIAEGYSVSREKKESFPLTVTSAQKNPTAFYLCVTSDRASSYEQYFGPGTRLTVT.

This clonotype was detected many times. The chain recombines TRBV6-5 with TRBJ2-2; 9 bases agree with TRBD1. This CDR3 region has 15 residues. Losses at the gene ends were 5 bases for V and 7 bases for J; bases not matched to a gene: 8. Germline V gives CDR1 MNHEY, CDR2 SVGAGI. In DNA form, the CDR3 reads TGTGCCAGCAGTCAAGACAGGGGGAAAGGCGGGGAGCTGTTTTTT. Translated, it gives CASSQDRGKGGELFF.

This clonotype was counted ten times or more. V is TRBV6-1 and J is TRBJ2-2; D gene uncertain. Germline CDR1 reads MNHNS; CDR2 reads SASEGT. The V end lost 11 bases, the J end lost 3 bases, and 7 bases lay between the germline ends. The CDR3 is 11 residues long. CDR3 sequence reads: CAVRDTGELFF. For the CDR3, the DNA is TGTGCCGTCCGGGACACCGGGGAGCTGTTTTTT.

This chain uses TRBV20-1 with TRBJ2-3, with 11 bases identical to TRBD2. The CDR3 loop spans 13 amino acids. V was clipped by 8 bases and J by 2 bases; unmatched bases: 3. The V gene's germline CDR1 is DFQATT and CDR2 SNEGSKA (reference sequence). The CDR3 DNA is TGCAGTTTAGCGGGGGGGATCACAGATACGCAGTATTTT. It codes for CSLAGGITDTQYF.

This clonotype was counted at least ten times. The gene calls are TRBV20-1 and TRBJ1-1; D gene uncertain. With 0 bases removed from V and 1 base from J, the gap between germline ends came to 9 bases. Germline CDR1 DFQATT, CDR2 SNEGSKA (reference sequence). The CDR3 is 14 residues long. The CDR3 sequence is CSARDYSKNTEAFF. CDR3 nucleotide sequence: TGCAGTGCTAGAGATTACAGTAAGAACACTGAAGCTTTCTTT.

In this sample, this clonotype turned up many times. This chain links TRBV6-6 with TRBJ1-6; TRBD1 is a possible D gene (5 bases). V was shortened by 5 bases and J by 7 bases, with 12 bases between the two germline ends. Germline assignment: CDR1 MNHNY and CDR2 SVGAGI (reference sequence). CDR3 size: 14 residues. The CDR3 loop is CASSDQGGNSPLHF. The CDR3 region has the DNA TGTGCCAGCAGTGATCAGGGCGGGAATTCACCCCTCCACTTT.

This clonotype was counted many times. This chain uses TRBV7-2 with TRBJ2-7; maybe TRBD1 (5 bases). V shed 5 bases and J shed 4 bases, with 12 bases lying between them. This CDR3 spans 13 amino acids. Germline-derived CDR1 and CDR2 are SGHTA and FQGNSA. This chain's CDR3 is CASSEQVGYEQYV. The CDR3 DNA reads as TGTGCCAGCAGCGAACAGGTGGGGTACGAGCAGTACGTC.

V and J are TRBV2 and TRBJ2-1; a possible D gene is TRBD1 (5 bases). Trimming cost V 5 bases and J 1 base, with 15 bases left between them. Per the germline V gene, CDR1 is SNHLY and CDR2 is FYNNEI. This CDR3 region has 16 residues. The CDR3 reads CASSIWAGISYNEQFF. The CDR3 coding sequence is TGTGCCAGCAGTATTTGGGCAGGGATTTCCTACAATGAGCAGTTCTTC.

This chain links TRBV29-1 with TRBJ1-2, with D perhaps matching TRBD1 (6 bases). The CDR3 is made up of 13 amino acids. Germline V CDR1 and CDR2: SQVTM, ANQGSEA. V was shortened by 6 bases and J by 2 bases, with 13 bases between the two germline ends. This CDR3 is CSVHTGTNYGYTF. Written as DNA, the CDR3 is TGCAGCGTCCACACCGGGACAAACTATGGCTACACCTTC.

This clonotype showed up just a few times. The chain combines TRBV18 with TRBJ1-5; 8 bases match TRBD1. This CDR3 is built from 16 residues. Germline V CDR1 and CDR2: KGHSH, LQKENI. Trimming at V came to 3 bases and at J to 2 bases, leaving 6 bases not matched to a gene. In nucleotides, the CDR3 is TGTGCCAGCTCACCCCAGGGGGCGTTGGGCAATCAGCCCCAGCATTTT. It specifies CASSPQGALGNQPQHF.

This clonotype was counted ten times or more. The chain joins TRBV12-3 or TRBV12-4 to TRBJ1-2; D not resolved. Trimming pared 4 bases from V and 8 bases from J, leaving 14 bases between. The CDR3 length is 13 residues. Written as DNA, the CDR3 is TGTGCCAGCAGTTCTAGGACGTCTAACGGCTACACCTTC. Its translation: CASSSRTSNGYTF.

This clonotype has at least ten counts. DNA of the CDR3: TGTGCCAGCAGCTTAGATAGATCCGGAGCTAATACGCAGTATTTT. It is translated as CASSLDRSGANTQYF. The chain couples TRBV11-2 to TRBJ2-3; no definite D call. V lost 0 bases and J lost 7, with 14 bases in between. CDR1 SGHAT and CDR2 FQNNGV come from the germline V gene. The CDR3 totals 15 residues.

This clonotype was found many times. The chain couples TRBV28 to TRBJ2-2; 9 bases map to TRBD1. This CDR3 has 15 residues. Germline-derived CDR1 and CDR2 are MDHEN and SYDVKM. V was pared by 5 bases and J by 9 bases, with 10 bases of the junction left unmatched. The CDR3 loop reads CASSSSGTGYRELFF. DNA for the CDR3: TGTGCCAGCAGTAGCTCCGGGACAGGGTACCGGGAGCTGTTTTTT.

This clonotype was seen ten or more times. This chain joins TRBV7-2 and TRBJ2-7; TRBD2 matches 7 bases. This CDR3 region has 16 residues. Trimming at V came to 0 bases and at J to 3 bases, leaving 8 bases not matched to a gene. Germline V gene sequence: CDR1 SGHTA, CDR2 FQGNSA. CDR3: CASSLAPPSGSYEQYF. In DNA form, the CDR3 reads TGTGCCAGCAGCTTAGCCCCCCCTAGCGGTAGCTACGAGCAGTACTTC.